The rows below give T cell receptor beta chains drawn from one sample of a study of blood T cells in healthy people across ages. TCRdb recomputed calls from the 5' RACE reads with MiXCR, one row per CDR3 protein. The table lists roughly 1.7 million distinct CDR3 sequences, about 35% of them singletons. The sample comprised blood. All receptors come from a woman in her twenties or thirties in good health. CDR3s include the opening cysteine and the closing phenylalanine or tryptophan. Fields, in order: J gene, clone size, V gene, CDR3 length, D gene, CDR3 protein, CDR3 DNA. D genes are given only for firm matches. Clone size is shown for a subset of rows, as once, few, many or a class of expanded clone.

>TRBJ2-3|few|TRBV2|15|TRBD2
CASTPGGAFGDTQYF
TGTGCCAGCACCCCGGGGGGGGCCTTCGGAGATACGCAGTATTTT
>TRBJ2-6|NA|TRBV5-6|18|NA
CASSFEGLVLSGANVLTF
TGTGCCAGCAGCTTCGAAGGGCTAGTCCTCTCTGGGGCCAACGTCCTGACTTTC
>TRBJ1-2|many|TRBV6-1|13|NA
CASSGVRAYGYTF
TGTGCCAGCAGTGGGGTACGGGCCTATGGCTACACCTTC
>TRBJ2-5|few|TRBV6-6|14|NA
CASRRMGEGETQYF
TGTGCCAGCAGGCGTATGGGAGAGGGCGAGACCCAGTACTTC
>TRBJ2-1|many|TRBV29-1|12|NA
CSVDGLADEQFF
TGCAGCGTTGATGGCCTAGCCGATGAGCAGTTCTTC
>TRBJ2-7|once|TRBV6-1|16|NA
CASSESAFFVSYEQYF
TGTGCCAGCAGTGAATCAGCGTTTTTCGTCTCCTACGAGCAGTACTTC
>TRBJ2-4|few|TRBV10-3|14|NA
CAISGSHRGHIQYF
TGTGCCATCAGTGGGTCCCATAGGGGTCACATTCAGTACTTC
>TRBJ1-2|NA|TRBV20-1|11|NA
CSCGSDYGYTF
TGCAGTTGTGGCTCCGACTATGGCTACACCTTC
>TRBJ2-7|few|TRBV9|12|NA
CASDEGVGEQYF
TGTGCCAGCGATGAGGGGGTCGGCGAGCAGTACTTC
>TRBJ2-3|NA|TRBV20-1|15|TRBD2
CSASFSGRGVDTQYF
TGCAGTGCTAGCTTTAGCGGGAGGGGGGTAGATACGCAGTATTTT
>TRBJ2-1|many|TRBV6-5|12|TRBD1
CASSPGDRGLFF
TGTGCCAGCAGCCCCGGGGACAGGGGTCTGTTCTTC
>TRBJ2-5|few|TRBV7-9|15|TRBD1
CASSPRQGKPETQYF
TGTGCCAGCAGCCCCAGACAGGGGAAACCAGAGACCCAGTACTTC
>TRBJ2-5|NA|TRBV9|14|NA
CASSKEAAQETQYF
TGTGCCAGCAGCAAAGAAGCGGCGCAAGAGACCCAGTACTTC
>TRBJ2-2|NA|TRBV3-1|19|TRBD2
CASSHTWTSGGATTGELFF
TGTGCCAGCAGCCATACCTGGACTAGCGGGGGGGCGACCACCGGGGAGCTGTTTTTT
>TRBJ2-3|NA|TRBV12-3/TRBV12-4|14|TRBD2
CAIQTSGGSDTQYF
TGTGCCATCCAGACTAGCGGGGGCTCAGATACGCAGTATTTT
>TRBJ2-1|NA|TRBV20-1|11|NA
CSGGANNEQFF
TGCAGTGGGGGAGCCAACAATGAGCAGTTCTTC
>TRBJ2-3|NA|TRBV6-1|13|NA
CASMRGGTDTQYF
TGTGCCAGCATGCGAGGGGGAACAGATACGCAGTATTTT
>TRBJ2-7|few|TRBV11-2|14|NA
CASSSILPTYEQYF
TGTGCCAGCAGCTCAATACTTCCCACCTACGAGCAGTACTTC
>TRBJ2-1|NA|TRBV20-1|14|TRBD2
CSARERTSGDEQFF
TGCAGTGCTAGAGAAAGGACTAGCGGGGATGAGCAGTTCTTC
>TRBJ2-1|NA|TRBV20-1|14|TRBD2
CSARSTSGVGEQFF
TGCAGTGCTAGGTCCACTAGCGGGGTGGGTGAGCAGTTCTTC
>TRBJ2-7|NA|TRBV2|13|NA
CACRTGQHYEQYF
TGTGCCTGTCGGACCGGACAGCACTACGAGCAGTACTTC
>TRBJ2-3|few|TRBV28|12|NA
CASRFLGDTQYF
TGTGCCAGCAGGTTCTTGGGAGATACGCAGTATTTT
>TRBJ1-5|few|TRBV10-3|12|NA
CAISEKLGAQHF
TGTGCCATCAGTGAGAAACTAGGAGCCCAGCATTTT
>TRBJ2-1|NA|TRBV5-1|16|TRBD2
CASSLYSGRFYNERFF
TGCGCCAGCAGCTTGTACAGCGGGAGGTTCTACAATGAGCGGTTCTTC
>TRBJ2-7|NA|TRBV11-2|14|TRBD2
CASSMGLAGREQYF
TGTGCCAGCAGCATGGGACTAGCGGGACGCGAGCAGTACTTC
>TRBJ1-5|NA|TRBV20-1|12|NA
CSANSPNQPQHF
TGCAGTGCTAACAGCCCTAATCAGCCCCAGCATTTT
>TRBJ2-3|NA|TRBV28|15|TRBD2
CASNLGRGFSDTQYF
TGTGCCAGCAACTTGGGGAGGGGATTCTCAGATACGCAGTATTTT
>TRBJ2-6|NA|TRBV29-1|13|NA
CSASVSGANVPTF
TGCAGCGCCTCGGTCTCGGGGGCCAACGTCCCGACTTTC
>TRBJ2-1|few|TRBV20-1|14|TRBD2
CSATSGGTYNEQFF
TGCAGTGCTACAAGCGGGGGGACCTACAATGAGCAGTTCTTC
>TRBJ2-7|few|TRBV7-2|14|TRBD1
CASSLGGQVNEQYF
TGTGCCAGCAGCTTAGGGGGACAGGTGAACGAGCAGTACTTC
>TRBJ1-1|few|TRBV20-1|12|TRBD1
CSADRGPTEAFF
TGCAGTGCCGACAGGGGGCCCACTGAAGCTTTCTTT
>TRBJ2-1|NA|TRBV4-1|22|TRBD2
CASSSAVSAKTSSGSSYNEQFF
TGCGCCAGCAGCTCAGCCGTGTCAGCTAAAACGTCTAGCGGGAGCTCCTACAATGAGCAGTTCTTC
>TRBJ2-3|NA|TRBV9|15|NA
CASSPAGGQPDTQYF
TGTGCCAGCAGCCCGGCGGGCGGGCAACCAGATACGCAGTATTTT
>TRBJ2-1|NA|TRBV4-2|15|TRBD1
CASSQKGQGANEQFF
TGTGCCAGCAGCCAGAAGGGACAGGGGGCGAATGAGCAGTTCTTC
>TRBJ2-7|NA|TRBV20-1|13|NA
CSAIQGKDYEQYF
TGCAGTGCTATCCAAGGAAAGGACTACGAGCAGTACTTC
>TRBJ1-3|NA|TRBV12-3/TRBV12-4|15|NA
CASSASRFSGNTIYF
TGTGCCAGCAGTGCCAGTCGCTTCTCTGGAAACACCATATATTTT
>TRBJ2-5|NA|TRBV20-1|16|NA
CSARGSGRPRGETQYF
TGCAGTGCTAGAGGTTCTGGGCGCCCGCGGGGAGAGACCCAGTACTTC
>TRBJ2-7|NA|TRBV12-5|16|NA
CASGLGNKVSSYEQYF
TGTGCTAGTGGTTTGGGAAATAAAGTCAGCTCCTACGAGCAGTACTTC
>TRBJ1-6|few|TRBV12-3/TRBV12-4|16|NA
CASGSDRIRYNSPLHF
TGTGCCAGCGGTTCTGATAGGATTAGGTATAATTCACCCCTCCACTTT
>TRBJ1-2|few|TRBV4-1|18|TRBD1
CASSQDGQGAPWDYGYTF
TGCGCCAGCAGCCAAGATGGACAGGGGGCGCCTTGGGACTATGGCTACACCTTC
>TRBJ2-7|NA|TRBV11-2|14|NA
CASSLSVLVGEQYF
TGTGCCAGCAGCTTAAGCGTTTTAGTTGGCGAGCAGTACTTC
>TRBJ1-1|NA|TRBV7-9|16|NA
CASSSLDFVKNTEAFF
TGTGCCAGCAGCTCCCTAGATTTTGTTAAGAACACTGAAGCTTTCTTT
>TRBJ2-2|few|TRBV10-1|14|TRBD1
CASRRDRYTGELFF
TGCGCCAGCAGGAGGGACAGATACACCGGGGAGCTGTTTTTT
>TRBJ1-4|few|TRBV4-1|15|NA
CASSQARRVDEKLFF
TGCGCCAGCAGCCAAGCGCGCAGGGTCGATGAAAAACTGTTTTTT
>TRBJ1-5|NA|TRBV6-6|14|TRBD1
CASSGGTDNQPQHF
TGTGCCAGCAGTGGAGGGACAGACAATCAGCCCCAGCATTTT
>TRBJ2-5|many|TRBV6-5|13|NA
CASSYRGSETQYF
TGTGCCAGCAGTTACAGAGGGAGTGAGACCCAGTACTTC
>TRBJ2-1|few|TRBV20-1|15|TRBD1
CSARSGTGWEGEQFF
TGCAGTGCTAGATCCGGGACAGGGTGGGAAGGTGAGCAGTTCTTC
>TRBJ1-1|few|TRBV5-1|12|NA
CASSPQGGWAFF
TGCGCCAGCAGCCCCCAAGGTGGGTGGGCTTTCTTT
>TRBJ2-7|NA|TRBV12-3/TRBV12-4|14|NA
CASSLKLQVNEQYF
TGTGCCAGCAGTTTAAAGTTACAGGTTAACGAGCAGTACTTC
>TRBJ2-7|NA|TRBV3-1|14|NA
CASSQSSQGDEQYF
TGTGCCAGCAGCCAAAGTTCCCAGGGCGACGAGCAGTACTTC
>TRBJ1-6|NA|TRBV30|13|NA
CAWKEVYNSPLHF
TGTGCCTGGAAAGAAGTCTATAATTCACCCCTCCACTTT
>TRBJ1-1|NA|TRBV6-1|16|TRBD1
CASSVGQGGGDTEAFF
TGTGCCAGCAGTGTTGGGCAGGGGGGCGGCGACACTGAAGCTTTCTTT
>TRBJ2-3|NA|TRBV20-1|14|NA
CSARGSGGADTQYF
TGCAGTGCTAGAGGTTCTGGGGGCGCAGATACGCAGTATTTT
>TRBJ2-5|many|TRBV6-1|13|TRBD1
CASRYRGQETQYF
TGTGCCAGCAGATACAGGGGGCAAGAGACCCAGTACTTC
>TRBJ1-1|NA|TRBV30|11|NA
CAWSPRAEAFF
TGTGCCTGGAGCCCTCGGGCAGAAGCTTTCTTT
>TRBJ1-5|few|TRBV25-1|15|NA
CASSEGPGDGQPQHF
TGTGCCAGCAGTGAAGGGCCAGGGGATGGCCAGCCCCAGCATTTT
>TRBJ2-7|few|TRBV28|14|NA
CATLRSPGPYEQYF
TGTGCCACCTTACGCTCACCAGGGCCATACGAGCAGTACTTC
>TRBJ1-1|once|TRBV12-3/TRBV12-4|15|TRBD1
CASSPRTGRNTEAFF
TGTGCCAGCAGTCCTAGGACAGGGAGGAACACTGAAGCTTTCTTT
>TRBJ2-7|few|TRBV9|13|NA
CASSAVPNYEQYF
TGTGCCAGCAGCGCCGTTCCCAACTACGAGCAGTACTTC